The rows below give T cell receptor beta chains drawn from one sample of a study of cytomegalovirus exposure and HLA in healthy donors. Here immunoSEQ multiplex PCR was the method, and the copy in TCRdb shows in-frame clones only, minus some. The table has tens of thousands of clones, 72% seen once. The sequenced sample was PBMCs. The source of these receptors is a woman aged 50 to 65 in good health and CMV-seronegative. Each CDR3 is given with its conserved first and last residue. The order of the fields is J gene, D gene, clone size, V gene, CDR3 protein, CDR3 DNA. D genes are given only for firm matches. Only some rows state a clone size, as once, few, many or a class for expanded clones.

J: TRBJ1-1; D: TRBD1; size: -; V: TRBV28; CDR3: CASRQGAGMNTEAFF; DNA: TGTGCCAGCAGACAGGGGGCCGGTATGAACACTGAAGCTTTCTTT
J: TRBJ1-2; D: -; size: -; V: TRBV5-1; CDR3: CASSLATDGYTF; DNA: TGCGCCAGCAGCTTGGCAACGGATGGCTACACCTTC
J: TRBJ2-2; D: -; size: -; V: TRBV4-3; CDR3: CASSQGRTGELFF; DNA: TGCGCCAGCAGCCAAGGGAGGACCGGGGAGCTGTTTTTT
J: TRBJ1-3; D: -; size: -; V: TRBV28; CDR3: CASSSYEGGDRGNTIYF; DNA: TGTGCCAGCAGTTCTTATGAGGGGGGGGATCGTGGAAACACCATATATTTT
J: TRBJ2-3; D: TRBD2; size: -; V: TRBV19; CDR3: CASRPTSGGRTDTQYF; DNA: TGTGCCAGTAGGCCTACTAGCGGGGGACGCACAGATACGCAGTATTTT
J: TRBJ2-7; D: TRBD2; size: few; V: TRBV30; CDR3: CAWSAISGGLAGGYEQYF; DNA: TGTGCCTGGAGTGCGATATCAGGTGGACTAGCGGGAGGCTACGAGCAGTACTTC
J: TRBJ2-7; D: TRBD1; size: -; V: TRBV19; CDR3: CASSPLRDRESYEQYF; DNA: TGTGCCAGTAGTCCCCTCAGGGACAGGGAGTCCTACGAGCAGTACTTC
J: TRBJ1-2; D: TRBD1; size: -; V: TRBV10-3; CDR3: CAISEGTGVFYGYTF; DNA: TGTGCCATCAGTGAGGGGACAGGGGTTTTCTATGGCTACACCTTC
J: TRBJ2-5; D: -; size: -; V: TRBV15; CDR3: CATSRAGYGQETQYF; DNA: TGTGCCACCAGCAGAGCGGGATACGGGCAAGAGACCCAGTACTTC
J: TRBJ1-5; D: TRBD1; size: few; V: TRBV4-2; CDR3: CASSPQPGTDNFGQPQHF; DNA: TGTGCCAGCAGCCCCCAACCCGGGACAGACAATTTCGGACAGCCCCAGCATTTT
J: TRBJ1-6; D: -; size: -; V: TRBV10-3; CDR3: CAISERDTSMDSPLHF; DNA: TGTGCCATCAGTGAACGGGACACCTCCATGGATTCACCCCTCCACTTT
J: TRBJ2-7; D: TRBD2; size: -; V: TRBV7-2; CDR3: CASSPQSGGAYEQYF; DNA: TGTGCCAGCAGCCCCCAGAGCGGGGGGGCCTACGAGCAGTACTTC
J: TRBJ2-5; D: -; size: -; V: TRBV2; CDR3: CASTGQVQETQYF; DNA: TGTGCCAGCACAGGACAAGTCCAAGAGACCCAGTACTTC